Following are 31 T cell receptor beta chains from one sample sequenced in a study of blood T cell repertoires in COVID-19. The method was immunoSEQ multiplex PCR; TCRdb's version includes in-frame clones alone and lacks a portion of them. The sample has under 250,000 clones; less than 90% are singletons. Sample: peripheral blood. The source is a man aged 40-49 years with acute or convalescent COVID-19.

The J gene is TRBJ1-5, the V gene TRBV27, with a weak D call TRBD1 (6 bases). The V and J ends lost 0 bases and 7 bases respectively, with 10 bases between them. The CDR3 length is 14 residues. From germline, CDR1 is MNHEY and CDR2 SMNVEV (reference sequence). The CDR3 spells CASSLSTGSQPQHF. CDR3 nucleotide sequence: TGTGCCAGCAGTTTATCGACAGGTTCACAGCCCCAGCATTTT.

The V and J genes are TRBV11-2 and TRBJ1-4, with 9 nucleotides matching TRBD1. The length of the CDR3 is 19 residues. Germline V gene sequence: CDR1 SGHAT, CDR2 FQNNGV. V lost 8 bases, J lost 1 base, and 17 bases stayed unmatched. This CDR3 reads CASFLRRDRVVGTNEKLFF. DNA of the CDR3: TGTGCCAGCTTCCTCCGCCGGGACAGGGTAGTTGGAACTAATGAAAAACTGTTTTTT.

The rearrangement links TRBV7-8 to TRBJ2-5; perhaps TRBD1 as D (5 bases). Trimming left V 7 bases short and J 5 bases short, with 14 bases between. CDR3 length equals 13 residues. Looked up from germline, CDR1 is SGHVS and CDR2 is FQNEAQ. The CDR3 DNA follows: TGTGCCAGCAATAATCAGGGTCCGGAGACCCAGTACTTC. Residues: CASNNQGPETQYF.

This rearrangement joins TRBV4-1 to TRBJ2-7; 8 bases line up with TRBD1. The length of the CDR3 is 17 residues. In germline, CDR1 is MGHRA, CDR2 YSYEKL. V was pared by 0 bases and J by 2 bases, with 9 bases of the junction left unmatched. In nucleotides, the CDR3 is TGCGCCAGCAGCCAAGAGCCGGGACAGGTGTTCCCCTACGAGCAGTACTTC. This gives the protein CASSQEPGQVFPYEQYF.

The chain carries TRBV4-2 and TRBJ2-1; 7 positions agree with TRBD2. The germline CDR1 and CDR2 sequences are LGHNA and YNFKEQ. J gave up 13 bases and V 0 bases, and 12 bases lay outside the gene matches. The CDR3 has 15 amino acids. The CDR3 sequence is CASSQDVGMGGVQFF. The CDR3 nucleotides read TGTGCCAGCAGCCAAGATGTAGGGATGGGGGGGGTTCAGTTCTTC.

The J gene is TRBJ2-5, the V gene TRBV5-1; D gene ambiguous. The CDR3 is 13 amino acids. Per germline, CDR1 SGHRS and CDR2 YFSETQ. Trimming pared 5 bases from V and 2 bases from J, leaving 10 bases between. CDR3 in DNA: TGCGCCAGCAGTCACCCCCAGCAAGAGACCCAGTACTTC. Its translation is CASSHPQQETQYF.

This clone came up once. The chain employs TRBV19 and TRBJ2-7, with a possible D match to TRBD1 (5 bases). Trimming cost V 5 bases and J 1 base, with 18 bases left between them. Germline loops: CDR1 LNHDA, CDR2 SQIVND (reference sequence). The CDR3 is made up of 16 amino acids. This chain's CDR3 is CASSGAGWSPSYEQYF. CDR3 in DNA: TGTGCCAGTAGTGGTGCAGGGTGGTCCCCATCCTACGAGCAGTACTTC.

This clone was found a few times. The chain couples TRBV19 to TRBJ2-5; D is unclear. The ends were cut back, 4 bases at V and 1 base at J, with 7 bases in the middle. The CDR3 has 13 residues. Germline V gene lookup returns CDR1 LNHDA and CDR2 SQIVND (reference sequence). In DNA form, the CDR3 reads TGTGCCAGTAGTAGGGCAGCCCAAGAGACCCAGTACTTC. Amino acid sequence: CASSRAAQETQYF.

The chain joins TRBV19 to TRBJ2-4, with D possibly being TRBD1 (5 bases). Germline-derived CDR1 and CDR2 are LNHDA and SQIVND (reference sequence). The germline V and J ends were trimmed by 5 bases and 0 bases, with 11 bases remaining between them. This CDR3 spans 15 amino acids. CDR3: CASSGDSLAKNIQYF. In DNA, the CDR3 is TGTGCCAGTAGTGGAGACAGCCTAGCCAAAAACATTCAGTACTTC.

The CDR3: CASSWAGGNTEAFF. The DNA for the CDR3 is TGTGCCAGTAGCTGGGCCGGTGGGAACACTGAAGCTTTCTTT. The gene calls are TRBV19 and TRBJ1-1; D remains unclear. Trimming took 6 bases from V and 1 from J, leaving 12 bases between them. This CDR3 has 14 amino acids. Germline loops: CDR1 LNHDA, CDR2 SQIVND (reference sequence).

CDR3 DNA: TGTGCCAGCAGCTTAAGGACAGACCTAAACACCATATATTTT. This sequence encodes CASSLRTDLNTIYF. The chain recombines TRBV7-8 with TRBJ1-3; weak D call: TRBD1 (6 bases). This CDR3 has 14 amino acids. Germline V lookup: CDR1 SGHVS, CDR2 FQNEAQ. Trimming stripped 2 bases from V and 6 bases from J, with 11 bases between.

The chain employs TRBV4-3 and TRBJ1-6; D unresolved. Germline V gene sequence: CDR1 LGHNA, CDR2 YSLEER. The V end was cut by 4 bases, the J end by 5 bases, with 18 bases between. The CDR3 length is 17 residues. Here the CDR3 DNA reads TGCGCCAGCAGCCGAACCTCAGTTAACCGGGATAATTCACCCCTCCACTTT. Translating gives CASSRTSVNRDNSPLHF.

The gene calls are TRBV7-9 and TRBJ2-2; D gene uncertain. CDR3 length: 16 residues. Per the germline V gene, CDR1 is SEHNR and CDR2 is FQNEAQ (reference sequence). Trimming shortened V by 1 base and J by 4 bases, and 13 bases separated the two germline ends. This chain's CDR3 is CASSLGGDSFTGELFF. Written as DNA, the CDR3 is TGTGCCAGCAGCTTAGGAGGTGACTCCTTCACCGGGGAGCTGTTTTTT.

This clone was detected once. V usage is TRBV5-1 and J usage is TRBJ1-2, with 7 bases lining up with TRBD1. The CDR3 is 14 amino acids. Per germline, CDR1 SGHRS and CDR2 YFSETQ. J gave up 3 bases and V 4 bases, and 6 bases lay outside the gene matches. The CDR3 DNA reads as TGCGCCAGCAGCCGTCTCACAGGGGACTATGGCTACACCTTC. It is translated as CASSRLTGDYGYTF.

The V gene is TRBV7-2, the J gene TRBJ1-2, with D uncertain. The germline gives CDR1 SGHTA, CDR2 FQGNSA. The CDR3 is 15 amino acids. Deletions cut 1 base from V and 0 bases from J, with 9 bases between. The CDR3 DNA sequence: TGTGCCAGCAGCTTAGACGCGCAGGCTAACTATGGCTACACCTTC. It encodes CASSLDAQANYGYTF. The full variable domain, in which reference TRBV7-2 and TRBJ1-2 provide the parts outside the CDR3, is GAGVSQSPSNKVTEKGKDVELRCDPISGHTALYWYRQSLGQGLEFLIYFQGNSAPDKSGLPSDRFSAERTGGSVSTLTIQRTQQEDSAVYLCASSLDAQANYGYTFGSGTRLTVV.

The V and J genes are TRBV28 and TRBJ1-5; D uncertain. Trimming took off 4 bases at V and 9 bases at J, with 10 bases between the two ends. The CDR3 runs to 12 residues. Germline V lookup: CDR1 MDHEN, CDR2 SYDVKM. CDR3 sequence reads: CASSSPPGPQHF. The DNA of the CDR3 is TGTGCCAGCAGTTCCCCCCCCGGGCCCCAGCATTTT.

The chain couples TRBV9 to TRBJ2-7; the match to TRBD2 covers 14 bases. With 0 bases clipped from V and 5 bases from J, the junction kept 7 bases outside the gene matches. This CDR3 has 17 amino acids. In germline, CDR1 is SGDLS, CDR2 YYNGEE. The CDR3 DNA follows: TGTGCCAGCAGCGTAGGGGGACTAGCGGGAGTTAGGGACGAGCAGTACTTC. It specifies CASSVGGLAGVRDEQYF.

The chain couples TRBV4-1 to TRBJ1-4; 7 positions agree with TRBD1. Trimming took 6 bases from V and 8 from J; bases not matched to a gene: 15. Germline V gene lookup returns CDR1 MGHRA and CDR2 YSYEKL. The CDR3 has 16 residues. The CDR3, as DNA: TGCGCCAGCAGAAACAGGGTAGGGGGCGAATACGAAAAACTGTTTTTT. This gives the protein CASRNRVGGEYEKLFF.

The table lists this clone with a count of one. The V call is TRBV10-1, the J call TRBJ2-3, with 11 bases lining up with TRBD2. Looked up from germline, CDR1 is WNHNN and CDR2 is SYGVQD (reference sequence). The V gene end was trimmed by 4 bases and the J gene end by 5 bases; junction bases not matched to a gene: 5. This CDR3 comprises 15 residues. CDR3 DNA sequence: TGCGCCAGCAGTGCGGGGCTAGCGGGGGGAGATACGCAGTATTTT. This codes for CASSAGLAGGDTQYF.

The gene calls are TRBV13 and TRBJ1-1; 7 nucleotides align to TRBD1. CDR3 length: 13 amino acids. The J segment lost 3 bases and the V segment lost 11 bases, leaving 9 bases of the junction unmatched. CDR1 and CDR2 (germline): PRHDT, FYEKMQ (reference sequence). The CDR3 DNA follows: TGTGCCGGACAGCTCCAGGGGGACACTGAAGCTTTCTTT. Translated, it gives CAGQLQGDTEAFF.

CDR3 nucleotide sequence: TGTGCCAGTACAAGGACAGGGCCTATGGGGAATCAGCCCCAGCATTTT. Its translation: CASTRTGPMGNQPQHF. The chain couples TRBV19 to TRBJ1-5, with 8 bases matching TRBD1. Germline loops: CDR1 LNHDA, CDR2 SQIVND (reference sequence). This CDR3 comprises 16 residues. The trim removed 7 bases at V and 4 bases at J, leaving 12 bases unmatched.

The chain is built from TRBV5-1 and TRBJ1-6, with TRBD1 as a possible D gene (5 bases). Per germline, CDR1 SGHRS and CDR2 YFSETQ. V was trimmed by 1 base and J by 2 bases, leaving 16 bases between them. There are 18 residues in the CDR3. The CDR3 spells CASSLRGGGSTYNSPLHF. The CDR3 DNA follows: TGCGCCAGCAGCTTGAGGGGCGGCGGTAGCACCTATAATTCACCCCTCCACTTT.

This clone appeared once. The rearrangement links TRBV21-1 to TRBJ2-5; the DNA was not used to check the table's D call, TRBD1. TRBV21-1 is classified as a pseudogene. The CDR3 sequence is 15 residues long. The DNA of the CDR3 is TGTGCCAGGGGTTCAAGGGCCGAGGGGGTAGAGACCCAGTACTTC. It yields the protein CARGSRAEGVETQYF.

The chain has TRBV27 and TRBJ2-7; 9 bases align to TRBD2. V gave up 4 bases and J gave up 3 bases; unmatched junction bases: 4. In germline, CDR1 is MNHEY, CDR2 SMNVEV (reference sequence). This CDR3 is built from 14 residues. The CDR3 DNA sequence: TGTGCCAGCAGTTCCGGGACTAGCTTCTACGAGCAGTACTTC. Translation: CASSSGTSFYEQYF.

This sequence joins TRBV18 and TRBJ2-6; no definite D call. V dropped 2 bases and J dropped 4 bases, with 3 bases sitting between them. Germline loops: CDR1 KGHSH, CDR2 LQKENI. The CDR3 extends over 13 amino acids. Here the CDR3 DNA reads TGTGCCAGCTCACCATCGGGGGCCAACGTCCTGACTTTC. It translates to CASSPSGANVLTF.

This chain uses TRBV24-1 with TRBJ2-7; TRBD2 agrees at 14 bases. The CDR3 has 15 amino acids. Germline loops: CDR1 KGHDR, CDR2 SFDVKD. J lost 5 bases, V lost 3 bases, and 2 bases had no gene match. Written as DNA, the CDR3 is TGTGCCACCAGTGATGGGACTAGCGGGAGCAACGAGCAGTACTTC. Amino acid sequence: CATSDGTSGSNEQYF.

The chain is built from TRBV9 and TRBJ1-2; 10 bases line up with TRBD1. This CDR3 is built from 20 residues. Germline V CDR1 and CDR2: SGDLS, YYNGEE. The J segment lost 6 bases and the V segment lost 2 bases, leaving 22 bases of the junction unmatched. DNA for the CDR3: TGTGCCAGCAGCGTCGCCCCGATACAGGGGGGACAGGGGCCGGCGGATGGCTACACCTTC. This codes for CASSVAPIQGGQGPADGYTF.

V is TRBV2 and J is TRBJ1-5; 9 positions agree with TRBD1. The CDR3 consists of 13 residues. V was clipped by 6 bases and J by 3 bases; unmatched bases: 0. CDR1 is SNHLY and CDR2 is FYNNEI in the germline V gene. CDR3 protein: CASRQGANQPQHF. CDR3 coding DNA: TGTGCCAGCAGACAGGGGGCCAATCAGCCCCAGCATTTT. The complete variable domain, with remaining parts taken from reference TRBV2 and TRBJ1-5, reads EPEVTQTPSHQVTQMGQEVILRCVPISNHLYFYWYRQILGQKVEFLVSFYNNEISEKSEIFDDQFSVERPDGSNFTLKIRSTKLEDSAMYFCASRQGANQPQHFGDGTRLSIL.

This clone was recorded at least ten times. The chain uses TRBV5-1 and TRBJ2-2, with 9 bases identical to TRBD1. Germline V lookup: CDR1 SGHRS, CDR2 YFSETQ. The CDR3 totals 14 residues. After removal of 7 bases from V and 6 bases from J, the junction contained 7 bases not matched to a gene. Here the CDR3 reads CASVLTGGPGELFF. CDR3 nucleotide sequence: TGCGCCAGCGTCCTGACAGGGGGGCCCGGGGAGCTGTTTTTT.

The chain combines TRBV7-9 with TRBJ1-1; 7 bases agree with TRBD1. The CDR3 spans 16 residues. CDR1 is SEHNR and CDR2 is FQNEAQ in the germline V gene (reference sequence). Trimming took 2 bases from V and 7 from J; bases not matched to a gene: 13. The CDR3 DNA sequence: TGTGCCAGCAGCTTACGACAGGGAGGTGCGAAAAATGAAGCTTTCTTT. Its translation: CASSLRQGGAKNEAFF.

The V and J genes are TRBV10-3 and TRBJ2-7; D ambiguous. The CDR3 consists of 16 residues. Germline V gene lookup returns CDR1 ENHRY and CDR2 SYGVKD. V was trimmed by 4 bases and J by 1 base, leaving 17 bases between them. The CDR3 protein is CAISGPTRSTSYEQYF. CDR3 in DNA: TGTGCCATCAGTGGTCCTACGCGGTCAACGTCCTACGAGCAGTACTTC.